The next 32 T cell receptor beta chains were all read from a single sample in a study of blood T cell repertoires in COVID-19. Using immunoSEQ multiplex PCR, the repertoire was profiled, and TCRdb retains in-frame clones only, with some absent. This sample carries about 300,000 clones, about nine tenths of them seen once, and the ten largest clones take about 10%. The sample taken for sequencing was PBMCs or T cells enriched from blood (not recorded which). These receptor sequences come from a woman between 18 and 30 years old who had recovered from COVID-19.

The chain links TRBV18 to TRBJ1-1, with a weak D call TRBD1 (6 bases). This CDR3 region has 18 residues. Between the trimmed V and J ends, which lost 3 bases and 4 bases, there was a span of 24 bases. Germline loops: CDR1 KGHSH, CDR2 LQKENI. CDR3 bases: TGTGCCAGCTCACCTCGAGCAGGGGTCTTTCGAACGGGCACTGAAGCTTTCTTT. Its translation: CASSPRAGVFRTGTEAFF.

The rearrangement links TRBV30 to TRBJ1-1; D unclear. CDR1 is GTSNPN, CDR2 SVGIG, per germline (reference sequence). Trimming pared 1 base from V and 4 bases from J, leaving 16 bases between. The CDR3 contains 15 residues. CDR3 residues: CAWSGAVGGGTEAFF. DNA for the CDR3: TGTGCCTGGAGTGGAGCTGTAGGAGGAGGCACTGAAGCTTTCTTT. Complete variable domain (other parts from reference TRBV30 and TRBJ1-1): SQTIHQWPATLVQPVGSPLSLECTVEGTSNPNLYWYRQAAGRGLQLLFYSVGIGQISSEVPQNLSASRPQDRQFILSSKKLLLSDSGFYLCAWSGAVGGGTEAFFGQGTRLTVV.

This sequence joins TRBV5-6 and TRBJ2-2; 7 bases align to TRBD1. This CDR3 contains 16 residues. Germline CDR1 SGHDT, CDR2 YYEEEE. V was clipped by 0 bases and J by 3 bases; unmatched bases: 5. Here the CDR3 reads CASSLVGTEYTGELFF. The CDR3 nucleotides are TGTGCCAGCAGCTTGGTGGGGACAGAATACACCGGGGAGCTGTTTTTT.

V gene TRBV27 combines with J gene TRBJ1-2, with D uncertain. CDR1 is MNHEY, CDR2 SMNVEV, per germline (reference sequence). The V end was cut by 5 bases, the J end by 3 bases, with 13 bases between. The CDR3 has 14 amino acids. The CDR3 region is CASSPRWGDYGYTF. The CDR3 nucleotides read TGTGCCAGCAGTCCCCGGTGGGGAGACTATGGCTACACCTTC.

The chain carries TRBV10-3 and TRBJ1-5, with 9 nucleotides matching TRBD1. CDR3 length equals 15 residues. V lost 4 bases and J lost 4; bases outside the gene matches: 5. CDR1 ENHRY and CDR2 SYGVKD come from the germline V gene. Written as DNA, the CDR3 is TGTGCCATCAGTGCGGACAGGGGTCGGAATCAGCCCCAGCATTTT. Its protein is CAISADRGRNQPQHF.

At least ten counts were recorded for this clone. This sequence joins TRBV2 and TRBJ1-1; 11 bases fit TRBD1. From germline, CDR1 is SNHLY and CDR2 FYNNEI. CDR3 size: 14 residues. V lost 6 bases and J lost 4; bases outside the gene matches: 4. The chain's CDR3 is CASRPGTGGTEAFF. For the CDR3, the DNA is TGTGCCAGCAGGCCCGGGACAGGGGGCACTGAAGCTTTCTTT.

This sequence joins TRBV28 and TRBJ1-2; D is perhaps TRBD1 (6 bases). The V gene's germline CDR1 is MDHEN and CDR2 SYDVKM. The V and J ends lost 5 bases and 3 bases respectively, with 10 bases between them. CDR3 length equals 13 residues. CDR3 sequence (DNA): TGTGCCAGCAGTGAGGGGGGGGACTATGGCTACACCTTC. It translates to CASSEGGDYGYTF.

The table lists this clone with a few counts. CDR3 sequence (DNA): TGTGCCAGCTCCTACGGGACAGGGAACTATGGCTACACCTTC. Residues: CASSYGTGNYGYTF. J is TRBJ1-2 and V is TRBV18, with 9 bases matching TRBD1. The CDR3 extends over 14 amino acids. The V gene end was trimmed by 6 bases and the J gene end by 2 bases; junction bases not matched to a gene: 4. The germline V gene encodes CDR1 KGHSH and CDR2 LQKENI.

This chain joins TRBV19 and TRBJ1-5, with D possibly being TRBD1 (6 bases). V lost 5 bases, J lost 4 bases, and 27 bases lay in between. The CDR3 has 19 amino acids. CDR1 is LNHDA, CDR2 SQIVND, per germline (reference sequence). CDR3 nucleotide sequence: TGTGCCAGTAGTGCCCGCCGGGGGGCCGTACGCCAGAAAAATCAGCCCCAGCATTTT. As protein: CASSARRGAVRQKNQPQHF.

This sequence joins TRBV28 and TRBJ1-1, with TRBD1 identical over 8 bases. CDR3 length equals 14 residues. V dropped 7 bases and J dropped 0; count of bases not matched to a gene: 4. Germline V CDR1 and CDR2: MDHEN, SYDVKM. The CDR3 DNA sequence: TGTGCCAGCATGGCAGGGGGCATGAACACTGAAGCTTTCTTT. Encoded protein: CASMAGGMNTEAFF.

The gene calls are TRBV6-2 or TRBV6-3 and TRBJ2-1; 11 bases fit TRBD2. V dropped 5 bases and J dropped 7; count of bases not matched to a gene: 7. Germline values: CDR1 MNHEY, CDR2 SVGEGT. The CDR3 contains 15 residues. The CDR3 protein is CASSDRLAGLNEQFF. Written as DNA, the CDR3 is TGTGCCAGCAGTGACCGACTAGCGGGGTTGAATGAGCAGTTCTTC.

J is TRBJ2-3 and V is TRBV28, with a possible D match to TRBD2 (6 bases). Per germline, CDR1 MDHEN and CDR2 SYDVKM. CDR3 size: 19 residues. Trimming took 10 bases from V and 0 from J, leaving 29 bases between them. The CDR3 region is CATFTTRRDGASSTDTQYF. CDR3 sequence (DNA): TGTGCCACCTTTACGACGAGGAGGGATGGGGCTTCTAGCACAGATACGCAGTATTTT.

The chain joins TRBV5-1 to TRBJ2-5; 9 positions agree with TRBD2. The CDR3 runs 19 residues. Germline CDR1 reads SGHRS; CDR2 reads YFSETQ. V dropped 3 bases and J dropped 0; count of bases not matched to a gene: 15. The CDR3 is CASSSRAVVSGRYQETQYF. In DNA, the CDR3 is TGCGCCAGCAGCTCGCGGGCTGTAGTAAGCGGGAGGTACCAAGAGACCCAGTACTTC.

The chain has TRBV7-8 and TRBJ1-5; no clear D gene. This CDR3 comprises 16 residues. Looked up from germline, CDR1 is SGHVS and CDR2 is FQNEAQ. V gave up 4 bases and J gave up 5 bases, with 18 bases separating them. The CDR3 coding sequence is TGTGCCAGCAGCTCCCAGCGGGCAGGCCTTGATCAGCCCCAGCATTTT. This codes for CASSSQRAGLDQPQHF. The whole variable domain, remainder taken from reference TRBV7-8 and TRBJ1-5, is GAGVSQSPRYKVAKRGQDVALRCDPISGHVSLFWYQQALGQGPEFLTYFQNEAQLDKSGLPSDRFFAERPEGSVSTLKIQRTQQEDSAVYLCASSSQRAGLDQPQHFGDGTRLSIL.

The chain recombines TRBV27 with TRBJ1-6; TRBD1 matches 9 bases. The length of the CDR3 is 14 residues. Trimming at V came to 5 bases and at J to 10 bases, leaving 6 bases not matched to a gene. Germline CDR1 is MNHEY and CDR2 is SMNVEV (reference sequence). The CDR3 DNA reads as TGTGCCAGCAGTCTTACAGGGGGCGTATCACCCCTCCACTTT. Amino acid sequence: CASSLTGGVSPLHF.

The rearrangement joins TRBV2 to TRBJ1-5; 7 positions match TRBD1. The V segment lost 3 bases and the J segment 9 bases; nucleotides outside the gene matches: 11. There are 15 residues in the CDR3. Germline loops: CDR1 SNHLY, CDR2 FYNNEI. As DNA, the CDR3 is TGTGCCAGCAGTGACCCGACAGGGAAGGGGTGGCCCCAGCATTTT. It codes for CASSDPTGKGWPQHF. Using reference TRBV2 and TRBJ1-5 for the parts outside the CDR3, the full variable domain is EPEVTQTPSHQVTQMGQEVILRCVPISNHLYFYWYRQILGQKVEFLVSFYNNEISEKSEIFDDQFSVERPDGSNFTLKIRSTKLEDSAMYFCASSDPTGKGWPQHFGDGTRLSIL.

This sequence joins TRBV6-1 and TRBJ2-7; 9 positions match TRBD2. The CDR3 is 17 amino acids. From germline, CDR1 is MNHNS and CDR2 SASEGT. The V and J ends lost 0 bases and 6 bases, in that order; junction bases with no gene match: 12. The CDR3 DNA reads as TGTGCCAGCAGTGAAGCGGTCCTAGCGGGAAATAAAGGCGAGCAGTACTTC. It yields the protein CASSEAVLAGNKGEQYF.

The sample holds a few counts of this clone. The chain employs TRBV30 and TRBJ1-6, with 7 bases aligning to TRBD1. This CDR3 is built from 15 residues. CDR1 is GTSNPN, CDR2 SVGIG, per germline (reference sequence). V gave up 2 bases and J gave up 9 bases; unmatched junction bases: 10. The CDR3 sequence is CAWSQAGGWGSPLHF. CDR3 DNA sequence: TGTGCCTGGAGTCAAGCAGGGGGTTGGGGTTCACCCCTCCACTTT.

This chain uses TRBV7-2 with TRBJ1-2; no definite D call. Germline loops: CDR1 SGHTA, CDR2 FQGNSA. This CDR3 has 14 amino acids. The V gene lost 1 base and the J gene lost 2 bases, with 8 bases spanning the gap. CDR3 bases: TGTGCCAGCAGCTTAGTAGCGGTCAACTATGGCTACACCTTC. This codes for CASSLVAVNYGYTF.

The chain couples TRBV11-2 to TRBJ2-2; 7 positions match TRBD1. Germline-derived CDR1 and CDR2 are SGHAT and FQNNGV. The CDR3 totals 12 residues. V trimming: 5 bases; J trimming: 13 bases; junction bases outside the gene matches: 7. The CDR3 nucleotides read TGTGCCAGCAGCCCTAGACGACAGGGGCTGTTTTTT. This sequence encodes CASSPRRQGLFF.

The chain uses TRBV29-1 and TRBJ2-7, with 11 positions matching TRBD2. Germline V gene lookup returns CDR1 SQVTM and CDR2 ANQGSEA. J lost 11 bases, V lost 6 bases, and 6 bases had no gene match. The CDR3 is 11 residues long. The CDR3 coding sequence is TGCAGCGTGAGCCTAGCGGGGGGCAAGTACTTC. Its protein product is CSVSLAGGKYF.

The chain couples TRBV5-5 to TRBJ2-7; D is possibly TRBD1 (5 bases). Trimming shortened V by 0 bases and J by 1 base, and 11 bases separated the two germline ends. Germline CDR1 reads SGHKS; CDR2 reads YYEKEE (reference sequence). This CDR3 contains 15 residues. CDR3 nucleotide sequence: TGTGCCAGCAGCTTGGACCCAGGGCTTTCCTACGAGCAGTACTTC. This codes for CASSLDPGLSYEQYF.

The chain uses TRBV5-1 and TRBJ2-6, with TRBD1 identical over 11 bases. The V segment lost 5 bases and the J segment 0 bases; nucleotides outside the gene matches: 13. This CDR3 contains 20 residues. Germline V gives CDR1 SGHRS, CDR2 YFSETQ. The DNA for the CDR3 is TGCGCCAGCAGACTGGGGACAGGGGGACCCTTTACCTCTGGGGCCAACGTCCTGACTTTC. Encoded protein: CASRLGTGGPFTSGANVLTF.

The chain combines TRBV30 with TRBJ1-2; 11 bases line up with TRBD1. In germline, CDR1 is GTSNPN, CDR2 SVGIG (reference sequence). CDR3 length equals 12 residues. The V and J ends lost 7 bases and 12 bases, in that order; junction bases with no gene match: 10. In DNA, the CDR3 is TGTGCCTTGATCGGACAGGGGGCGCAGAACACCTTC. This sequence encodes CALIGQGAQNTF.

The chain couples TRBV5-6 to TRBJ1-2, with D unclear. Per germline, CDR1 SGHDT and CDR2 YYEEEE. Trimming took 7 bases from V and 0 from J, leaving 10 bases between them. The CDR3 runs to 13 residues. In DNA form, the CDR3 reads TGTGCCAGCTCCTTAAACTCTAACTATGGCTACACCTTC. This gives the protein CASSLNSNYGYTF.

The V call is TRBV19, the J call TRBJ1-1, with TRBD1 identical over 7 bases. This CDR3 has 17 residues. V trimming: 3 bases; J trimming: 5 bases; junction bases outside the gene matches: 15. Germline V gene lookup returns CDR1 LNHDA and CDR2 SQIVND (reference sequence). The CDR3 sequence is CASSMTSRGVSRTEAFF. CDR3 bases: TGTGCCAGTAGTATGACGTCCAGGGGGGTTTCTAGGACTGAAGCTTTCTTT.

This clone was detected only once. The rearrangement links TRBV9 to TRBJ2-2; 7 bases map to TRBD2. The CDR3 has 14 amino acids. Unmatched junction bases numbered 6, after V lost 5 bases and J lost 5 bases. Germline V gene data show CDR1 as SGDLS and CDR2 as YYNGEE. The CDR3 nucleotides read TGTGCCAGCAGGGCTAGCGGTGGAACCGGGGAGCTGTTTTTT. As protein: CASRASGGTGELFF. Based on the CDR3 plus reference TRBV9 and TRBJ2-2, the full variable domain is DSGVTQTPKHLITATGQRVTLRCSPRSGDLSVYWYQQSLDQGLQFLIQYYNGEERAKGNILERFSAQQFPDLHSELNLSSLELGDSALYFCASRASGGTGELFFGEGSRLTVL.

The genes are TRBV27 and TRBJ2-7, with 9 positions matching TRBD1. The V and J ends lost 5 bases and 0 bases, in that order; junction bases with no gene match: 8. Per the germline V gene, CDR1 is MNHEY and CDR2 is SMNVEV (reference sequence). The CDR3 has 16 amino acids. CDR3 sequence (DNA): TGTGCCAGCAGTCCCCGGACAGGGGTCGACTCCTACGAGCAGTACTTC. It specifies CASSPRTGVDSYEQYF.

There are a few counts of this clone. The chain couples TRBV6-5 to TRBJ1-6; 7 positions match TRBD1. Germline CDR1 and CDR2: MNHEY and SVGAGI. The V gene end was trimmed by 7 bases and the J gene end by 4 bases; junction bases not matched to a gene: 4. The CDR3 has 14 residues. CDR3 sequence (DNA): TGTGCCAGCACCCAGGGGGGTTATAATTCACCCCTCCACTTT. This gives the protein CASTQGGYNSPLHF.

The chain employs TRBV7-9 and TRBJ1-5, with 7 bases lining up with TRBD1. The CDR3 contains 15 residues. Germline CDR1 reads SEHNR; CDR2 reads FQNEAQ (reference sequence). The V gene end was trimmed by 3 bases and the J gene end by 2 bases; junction bases not matched to a gene: 4. CDR3 loop: CASSFDRAGNQPQHF. In nucleotides, the CDR3 is TGTGCCAGCAGCTTCGACAGGGCCGGCAATCAGCCCCAGCATTTT.

The chain recombines TRBV28 with TRBJ2-3; 8 nucleotides align to TRBD1. The CDR3 extends over 14 amino acids. The J segment lost 4 bases and the V segment lost 2 bases, leaving 2 bases of the junction unmatched. The germline V gene has CDR1 MDHEN and CDR2 SYDVKM. CDR3 loop: CASSLGQGADTQYF. The CDR3 DNA is TGTGCCAGCAGTTTAGGACAGGGCGCAGATACGCAGTATTTT.

The count of this clone is one. The rearrangement uses TRBV18 and TRBJ1-2; D may be TRBD1 (5 bases). Germline V gives CDR1 KGHSH, CDR2 LQKENI. This CDR3 has 14 residues. Trimming pared 2 bases from V and 7 bases from J, leaving 14 bases between. The CDR3 is CASSPTRESSGYTF. For the CDR3, the DNA is TGTGCCAGCTCACCAACCAGGGAATCAAGTGGCTACACCTTC.